The 14 T cell receptor beta chains below come from one sample, sequenced in a study of cytomegalovirus exposure and HLA in healthy donors (TCRdb year 2017). The method was the immunoSEQ multiplex PCR assay. The multiplex PCR relied on a mix of 60 forward primers for TCR Vbeta segments and 13 reverse primers for TCR Jbeta segments. Drawn from immuneACCESS, this table holds only the in-frame rearrangements with V and J called that TCRdb kept. Clones are partly lost; checked studies trace under half to an unresolved V gene and leave the rest unexplained. The sample has some 150,000 clones on record, over 80% of them singletons. The top ten constitute under 3% of the sample. The sequenced sample was PBMCs. Source of these receptors: a woman aged 30 to 39 in good health and CMV-seronegative.

The rearrangement uses TRBV6-1 and TRBJ1-2, with D possibly TRBD1 on 6 matching bases. V shed 2 bases and J shed 3 bases, with 10 bases lying between them. The CDR3 is 14 residues long. The germline CDR1 and CDR2 sequences are MNHNS and SASEGT. The CDR3 DNA reads as TGTGCCAGCAGTGAATGGGGGCAGGACTATGGCTACACCTTC. As protein: CASSEWGQDYGYTF.

Comment on this clone: Other DNA sequences from this sample encode an identical CDR3 as well. The chain couples TRBV25-1 to TRBJ1-5; 8 bases align to TRBD1. Per the germline V gene, CDR1 is MGHDK and CDR2 is SYGVNS. Trimming took 5 bases from V and 1 from J; bases not matched to a gene: 1. The CDR3 totals 14 residues. CDR3 loop: CASSRTGSNQPQHF. CDR3 DNA sequence: TGTGCCAGCAGTCGGACAGGGAGCAATCAGCCCCAGCATTTT.

This chain connects TRBV7-2 to TRBJ1-6; possibly TRBD1 for D (5 bases). This CDR3 contains 14 residues. The germline CDR1 and CDR2 sequences are SGHTA and FQGNSA. With 2 bases removed from V and 8 bases from J, the gap between germline ends came to 10 bases. The CDR3 sequence is CASSLLPRDSPLHF. In DNA, the CDR3 is TGTGCCAGCAGCTTATTGCCCAGGGATTCACCCCTCCACTTT.

The sample holds one count of this clone. The chain carries TRBV27 and TRBJ2-7; 7 nucleotides match TRBD1. The CDR3 is made up of 15 amino acids. Germline V CDR1 and CDR2: MNHEY, SMNVEV (reference sequence). V lost 3 bases and J lost 4; bases outside the gene matches: 9. CDR3 residues: CASSFFDRVTYEQYF. The CDR3 DNA follows: TGTGCCAGCAGTTTTTTCGACAGGGTAACGTACGAGCAGTACTTC.

The chain is built from TRBV27 and TRBJ2-7; 7 positions match TRBD1. Germline CDR1 and CDR2: MNHEY and SMNVEV (reference sequence). The CDR3 loop spans 15 amino acids. With V trimmed by 3 bases and J by 7 bases, 12 bases remained unmatched. The DNA of the CDR3 is TGTGCCAGCAGTTTGGGACAGACCGTTCGGGCGGAGCAGTACTTC. Its translation is CASSLGQTVRAEQYF.

The chain combines TRBV9 with TRBJ2-1; D possibly corresponds to TRBD2 (7 bases). Trimming took 0 bases from V and 4 from J, leaving 14 bases between them. The CDR3 runs to 16 residues. Germline-derived CDR1 and CDR2 are SGDLS and YYNGEE. For the CDR3, the DNA is TGTGCCAGCAGCGTAGCGTCCCGGGGGGCATACAATGAGCAGTTCTTC. This gives the protein CASSVASRGAYNEQFF.

The chain uses TRBV10-3 and TRBJ2-2; TRBD2 aligns across 12 bases. This CDR3 spans 19 amino acids. Trimming removed 6 bases from V and 3 bases from J; junction bases left unmatched: 14. In germline, CDR1 is ENHRY, CDR2 SYGVKD. The CDR3: CAISRPTSGRRVDTGELFF. As DNA, the CDR3 is TGTGCCATCAGCCGCCCGACTAGCGGGAGAAGGGTGGACACCGGGGAGCTGTTTTTT.

V is TRBV7-6 and J is TRBJ2-7; tentatively, D is TRBD2 (5 bases). V lost 1 base and J lost 3, with 7 bases in between. CDR1 and CDR2 (germline): SGHVS, FNYEAQ. The CDR3 has 13 residues. Here the CDR3 reads CASSLVEGYEQYF. CDR3 sequence (DNA): TGTGCCAGCAGCTTAGTAGAGGGCTACGAGCAGTACTTC.

V usage is TRBV19 and J usage is TRBJ1-2; 8 positions agree with TRBD1. The CDR3 consists of 14 residues. Trimming at V came to 3 bases and at J to 6 bases, leaving 6 bases not matched to a gene. Germline loops: CDR1 LNHDA, CDR2 SQIVND (reference sequence). CDR3 nucleotides: TGTGCCAGTAGTATGTCCAGGGGGCAGGATGGCTACACCTTC. Encoded protein: CASSMSRGQDGYTF.

The rearrangement joins TRBV30 to TRBJ1-6; D uncertain. There are 12 residues in the CDR3. Germline V gene data show CDR1 as GTSNPN and CDR2 as SVGIG (reference sequence). V lost 1 base, J lost 11 bases, and 9 bases lay in between. CDR3 loop: CAWSAQVPPLHF. CDR3 DNA: TGTGCCTGGAGTGCGCAGGTACCACCCCTCCACTTT.

This chain connects TRBV6-1 to TRBJ1-2; D uncertain. This CDR3 comprises 14 residues. Trimming pared 2 bases from V and 8 bases from J, leaving 15 bases between. Germline lookup yields CDR1 MNHNS and CDR2 SASEGT. The CDR3 DNA is TGTGCCAGCAGTGAACATCCCGGGGAGGGAGGCTACACCTTC. This encodes CASSEHPGEGGYTF.

The rearrangement joins TRBV7-9 to TRBJ2-1; TRBD2 matches 7 bases. This CDR3 has 14 amino acids. V dropped 0 bases and J dropped 4; count of bases not matched to a gene: 0. Germline V gene data show CDR1 as SEHNR and CDR2 as FQNEAQ (reference sequence). The chain's CDR3 is CASSLASGYNEQFF. The DNA for the CDR3 is TGTGCCAGCAGCTTAGCTAGCGGGTACAATGAGCAGTTCTTC.

The rearrangement joins TRBV7-8 to TRBJ2-1; a weak D match, TRBD1 (5 bases). The CDR3 spans 11 residues. V was pared by 3 bases and J by 13 bases, with 10 bases between. CDR1 and CDR2 (germline): SGHVS, FQNEAQ. CDR3 DNA sequence: TGTGCCAGCAGCTTTCGAGACAGCCAGTTCTTC. This codes for CASSFRDSQFF.

This chain joins TRBV6-6 and TRBJ2-7, with a weak D call TRBD2 (6 bases). V gave up 6 bases and J gave up 0 bases, with 15 bases separating them. The germline V gene has CDR1 MNHNY and CDR2 SVGAGI (reference sequence). The CDR3 has 15 amino acids. The DNA of the CDR3 is TGTGCCAGCAGGACCCCCGGGGGAGACTCCTACGAGCAGTACTTC. Translating it yields CASRTPGGDSYEQYF.